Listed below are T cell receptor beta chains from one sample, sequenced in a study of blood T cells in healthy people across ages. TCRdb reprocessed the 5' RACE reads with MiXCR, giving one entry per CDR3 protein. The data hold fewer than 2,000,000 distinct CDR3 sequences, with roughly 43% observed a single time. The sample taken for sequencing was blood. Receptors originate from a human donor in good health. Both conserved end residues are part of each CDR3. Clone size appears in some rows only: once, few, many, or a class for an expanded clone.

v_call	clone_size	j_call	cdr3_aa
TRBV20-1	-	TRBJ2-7	CSARDIRDSYYEQYF
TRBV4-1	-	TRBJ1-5	CASSQPTGRDQPQHF
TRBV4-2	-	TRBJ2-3	CASSQDWAAPSTDTQYF
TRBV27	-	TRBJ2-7	CASSPSTGTLTYEQYF
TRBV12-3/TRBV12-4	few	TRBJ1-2	CASSKNPAGSRLGGYTF
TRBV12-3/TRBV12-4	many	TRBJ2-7	CASSLRDTAYEQYF
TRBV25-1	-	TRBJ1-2	CASSDWEWDGYTF
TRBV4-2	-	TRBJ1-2	CASSQGLPYYGYTF
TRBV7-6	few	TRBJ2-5	CASSYKKPNRAETAWETQYF
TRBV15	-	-	CATSTGGAVWSETQYF
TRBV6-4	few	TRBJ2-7	CASSDLVRDRHYEQYF
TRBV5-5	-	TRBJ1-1	CASRLTEFTNTEAFF
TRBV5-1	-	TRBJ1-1	CASSFSGGRYTEAFF
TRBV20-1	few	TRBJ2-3	CSGVAGFYVSTDTQYF
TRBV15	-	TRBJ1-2	CATSSDQTDWGYTF